Below are 3 T cell receptor beta chains sequenced from a single sample in a study of CD8 T cells in ankylosing spondylitis (dated by TCRdb to 2017 to 2019). Broad study findings and their caveats: A TCR beta motif of several highly homologous amino acid variants appeared characteristic of blood from ankylosing spondylitis patients.

No antigen has been identified for these receptors. To prepare the library, 5' RACE was applied. The sequencer was an Illumina HiSeq 2500. TCRdb trimmed the raw reads at Q25, called clones with MiXCR and kept productive beta chains. All rows with the same CDR3 protein become a single entry with the most common DNA and genes. The sample has under 950,000 distinct CDR3 sequences on record, around 17% of them singletons. The leading ten clones occupy 15% to 20% of the sample. The sample taken for sequencing was blood, either unsorted or a sorted T cell fraction (not recorded which). The receptors originated from a male donor with ankylosing spondylitis.

The V call is TRBV24-1, the J call TRBJ2-1; no clear D. Trimming cost V 8 bases and J 5 bases, with 12 bases left between them. CDR3 length: 13 residues. The germline V gene has CDR1 KGHDR and CDR2 SFDVKD. The CDR3 sequence is CATIGQADNEQFF. CDR3 in DNA: TGTGCCACCATCGGGCAGGCCGACAATGAGCAGTTCTTC.

The rearrangement uses TRBV12-5 and TRBJ2-4; tentative D call: TRBD1 (5 bases). V lost 6 bases and J lost 1, with 22 bases in between. CDR3 length: 18 residues. Looked up from germline, CDR1 is LGHNT and CDR2 is FRNRAP. The CDR3 DNA reads TGTGCTAGTGGACCAACGACAGAGACGACCCTTGCCAAAAACATTCAGTACTTC. It encodes CASGPTTETTLAKNIQYF.

The rearrangement joins TRBV12-3 or TRBV12-4 to TRBJ1-2; 11 bases are shared with TRBD1. V lost 5 bases to trimming and J lost 4 bases; unmatched junction nucleotides: 6. The CDR3 covers 15 residues. The CDR3 coding sequence is TGTGCCAGCAGTCCCACCGGGACAGGGGGCTATGGCTACACCTTC. Its translation is CASSPTGTGGYGYTF.